These 19 T cell receptor beta chains originate from one sample sequenced in a study of blood T cell repertoires in COVID-19. Here immunoSEQ multiplex PCR was the method, and the copy in TCRdb shows in-frame clones only, minus some. This table holds 150,000 to 200,000 clones, 75% to 90% found once. Sequencing input: peripheral blood. All receptors derive from a woman between 35 and 50 years old with acute or convalescent COVID-19.

The J gene is TRBJ2-1, the V gene TRBV7-6, with 9 bases that match TRBD2. Germline CDR1 is SGHVS and CDR2 is FNYEAQ. CDR3 length equals 15 residues. J gave up 4 bases and V 3 bases, and 4 bases lay outside the gene matches. CDR3: CASSFWREGYNEQFF. The CDR3 DNA follows: TGTGCCAGCAGCTTTTGGCGGGAGGGATACAATGAGCAGTTCTTC.

This chain links TRBV9 with TRBJ2-7; 7 positions agree with TRBD1. The CDR3 covers 14 residues. V shed 2 bases and J 3 bases; nucleotides not matched to a gene: 5. Germline-derived CDR1 and CDR2 are SGDLS and YYNGEE. The CDR3 DNA sequence: TGTGCCAGCAGCGTTGCGACAGGGAACTACGAGCAGTACTTC. It specifies CASSVATGNYEQYF.

The CDR3 nucleotides are TGCGCCAGCAGCCTCCTGGGACTAGATACGCAGTATTTT. Translating it yields CASSLLGLDTQYF. This rearrangement joins TRBV4-1 to TRBJ2-3; the D gene is possibly TRBD2 (6 bases). The length of the CDR3 is 13 residues. Germline loops: CDR1 MGHRA, CDR2 YSYEKL. Trimming took off 4 bases at V and 5 bases at J, with 10 bases between the two ends.

This clone occurred a few times. This sequence joins TRBV2 and TRBJ1-1; 8 bases line up with TRBD1. After removal of 6 bases from V and 4 bases from J, the junction contained 7 bases not matched to a gene. The germline gives CDR1 SNHLY, CDR2 FYNNEI. CDR3 size: 14 residues. Here the CDR3 DNA reads TGTGCCAGCAGAGGACAGGGAATCGGCACTGAAGCTTTCTTT. This gives the protein CASRGQGIGTEAFF.

The chain carries TRBV7-2 and TRBJ2-1, with D perhaps TRBD2 (5 bases). V lost 5 bases and J 1 base, leaving 9 bases between the germline ends. CDR1 is SGHTA, CDR2 FQGNSA, per germline. The CDR3 has 14 amino acids. The CDR3 loop is CASSPGLSYNEQFF. The CDR3 DNA sequence: TGTGCCAGCAGCCCGGGGTTGTCCTACAATGAGCAGTTCTTC.

The chain is built from TRBV7-9 and TRBJ2-1; TRBD2 matches at 9 bases. V lost 0 bases to trimming and J lost 7 bases; unmatched junction nucleotides: 7. Looked up from germline, CDR1 is SEHNR and CDR2 is FQNEAQ (reference sequence). The CDR3 is 16 amino acids. The CDR3, as DNA: TGTGCCAGCAGCTTAGCAGGCGGGGGGGACACAAATGAGCAGTTCTTC. Translation: CASSLAGGGDTNEQFF.

The chain uses TRBV11-2 and TRBJ1-1; no clear D gene. The CDR3 has 12 amino acids. Trimming took 5 bases from V and 3 from J, leaving 7 bases between them. The germline V gene has CDR1 SGHAT and CDR2 FQNNGV. The CDR3 here is CASSRDYTEAFF. As DNA, the CDR3 is TGTGCCAGCAGCCGCGATTACACTGAAGCTTTCTTT.

For the CDR3, the DNA is TGTGCCATCAGTGAGGGCCAGAACTATGGCTACACCTTC. Encoded protein: CAISEGQNYGYTF. V usage is TRBV10-3 and J usage is TRBJ1-2; unclear D gene. The CDR3 length is 13 residues. Per the germline V gene, CDR1 is ENHRY and CDR2 is SYGVKD. Trimming took 2 bases from V and 2 from J, leaving 6 bases between them.

The chain carries TRBV5-1 and TRBJ1-4, with 7 positions matching TRBD1. The V gene end was trimmed by 2 bases and the J gene end by 6 bases; junction bases not matched to a gene: 4. Germline loops: CDR1 SGHRS, CDR2 YFSETQ. This CDR3 region has 14 residues. The CDR3 DNA reads as TGCGCCAGCAGCTTTGGGCAGGGGGATGAAAAACTGTTTTTT. It translates to CASSFGQGDEKLFF.

This sequence joins TRBV15 and TRBJ1-6; D call uncertain. The CDR3 is made up of 13 amino acids. Germline-derived CDR1 and CDR2 are LNHNV and YYDKDF (reference sequence). Trimming stripped 0 bases from V and 11 bases from J, with 8 bases between. Here the CDR3 DNA reads TGTGCCACCAGCAGAGATTATCGGGCACCCCTCCACTTT. It is translated as CATSRDYRAPLHF.

The genes are TRBV27 and TRBJ2-7; a possible D gene is TRBD2 (6 bases). CDR3 size: 13 residues. The V gene's germline CDR1 is MNHEY and CDR2 SMNVEV (reference sequence). Trimming took off 6 bases at V and 5 bases at J, with 14 bases between the two ends. The CDR3 spells CASRAGSGHEQYF. The CDR3 DNA sequence: TGTGCCAGCAGAGCCGGGAGCGGGCACGAGCAGTACTTC.

V and J are TRBV18 and TRBJ2-1, with a weak D call TRBD2 (6 bases). The ends were cut back, 2 bases at V and 3 bases at J, with 14 bases in the middle. This CDR3 is built from 16 residues. Looked up from germline, CDR1 is KGHSH and CDR2 is LQKENI. CDR3 amino acids: CASSPGWRGDYNEQFF. Written as DNA, the CDR3 is TGTGCCAGCTCACCAGGGTGGAGGGGAGACTACAATGAGCAGTTCTTC. The whole variable domain, filled in from reference TRBV18 and TRBJ2-1, reads NAGVMQNPRHLVRRRGQEARLRCSPMKGHSHVYWYRQLPEEGLKFMVYLQKENIIDESGMPKERFSAEFPKEGPSILRIQQVVRGDSAAYFCASSPGWRGDYNEQFFGPGTRLTVL.

The chain has TRBV14 and TRBJ2-1; D not certain. The CDR3 runs to 12 residues. CDR1 SGHDN and CDR2 FVKESK come from the germline V gene. V dropped 0 bases and J dropped 8 bases, with 5 bases sitting between them. CDR3 DNA sequence: TGTGCCAGCAGCCAAGACCCGGATGAGCAGTTCTTC. Translation gives CASSQDPDEQFF.

The chain is built from TRBV4-1 and TRBJ1-2; D is possibly TRBD1 (6 bases). Trimming took off 2 bases at V and 2 bases at J, with 18 bases between the two ends. CDR1 and CDR2 (germline): MGHRA, YSYEKL. The CDR3 contains 17 residues. The CDR3 protein is CASSQSPSRGGNYGYTF. The CDR3 nucleotides read TGCGCCAGCAGCCAAAGCCCCTCCAGGGGCGGGAACTATGGCTACACCTTC.

J is TRBJ1-2 and V is TRBV11-2; D is unresolved. The CDR3 is made up of 13 amino acids. Germline assignment: CDR1 SGHAT and CDR2 FQNNGV. Trimming shortened V by 3 bases and J by 7 bases, and 12 bases separated the two germline ends. The CDR3 nucleotides are TGTGCCAGCAGCTTCGGGTTCCGGGTTGGCTACACCTTC. Translation: CASSFGFRVGYTF.

The rearrangement uses TRBV5-8 and TRBJ2-2; 7 positions agree with TRBD1. Germline V gene sequence: CDR1 SGHTS, CDR2 YDEGEE. Trimming removed 7 bases from V and 6 bases from J; junction bases left unmatched: 9. The CDR3 runs to 14 residues. The CDR3 spells CASLQEGAPGELFF. The CDR3 DNA reads as TGTGCCAGCCTCCAAGAGGGGGCGCCCGGGGAGCTGTTTTTT.

This sequence joins TRBV4-2 and TRBJ1-2; no definite D call. The CDR3 has 15 residues. V was cut by 0 bases and J by 3 bases, with 11 bases left in between. CDR1 is LGHNA and CDR2 is YNFKEQ in the germline V gene. The DNA for the CDR3 is TGTGCCAGCAGCCAAGATCTTGGAGGGTACTATGGCTACACCTTC. Amino acids: CASSQDLGGYYGYTF.

This chain connects TRBV7-2 to TRBJ2-7; a possible D gene is TRBD1 (6 bases). The CDR3 sequence is 13 residues long. The germline gives CDR1 SGHTA, CDR2 FQGNSA. Deletions cut 1 base from V and 6 bases from J, with 10 bases between. DNA for the CDR3: TGTGCCAGCAGCTTAGTTGGGGGCGTCGAGCAGTACTTC. Residues: CASSLVGGVEQYF.

The chain employs TRBV3-1 (or the pseudogene TRBV3-2) and TRBJ1-2, with D hard to call. This CDR3 has 14 amino acids. Germline CDR1 reads LGHDT; CDR2 reads YNNKEL (reference sequence). Deletions cut 5 bases from V and 3 bases from J, with 13 bases between. Written as DNA, the CDR3 is TGTGCCAGCAGCTTAACGCGGGGTGACTATGGCTACACCTTC. This sequence encodes CASSLTRGDYGYTF.